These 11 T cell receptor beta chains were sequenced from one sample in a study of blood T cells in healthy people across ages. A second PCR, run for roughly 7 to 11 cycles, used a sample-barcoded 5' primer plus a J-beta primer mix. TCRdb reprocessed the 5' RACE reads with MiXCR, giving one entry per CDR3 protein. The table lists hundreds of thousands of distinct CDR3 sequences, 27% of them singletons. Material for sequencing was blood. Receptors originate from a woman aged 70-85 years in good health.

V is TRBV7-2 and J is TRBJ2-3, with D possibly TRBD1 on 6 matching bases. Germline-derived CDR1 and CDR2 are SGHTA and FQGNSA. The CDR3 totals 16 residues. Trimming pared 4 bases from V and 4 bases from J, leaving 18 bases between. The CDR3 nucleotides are TGTGCCAGCAGCTCTTACCAGGGGAGTTCCCCAGATACGCAGTATTTT. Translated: CASSSYQGSSPDTQYF.

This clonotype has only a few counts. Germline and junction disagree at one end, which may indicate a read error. CDR3 DNA sequence: TGTGCCAGCAGACAGGGACTAGCGGGAGGTCGGACCGAGGAGCTGTTTTTT. Translation: CASRQGLAGGRTEELFF. This chain links TRBV27 with TRBJ2-2; 15 bases match TRBD2. This CDR3 has 17 residues. Germline V gives CDR1 MNHEY, CDR2 SMNVEV (reference sequence).

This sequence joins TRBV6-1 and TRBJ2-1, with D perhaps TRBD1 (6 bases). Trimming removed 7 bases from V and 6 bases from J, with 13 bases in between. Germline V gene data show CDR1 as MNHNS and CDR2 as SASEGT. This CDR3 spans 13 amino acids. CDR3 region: CASTGLGGNEQFF. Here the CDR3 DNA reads TGTGCCAGCACCGGATTAGGGGGCAATGAGCAGTTCTTC.

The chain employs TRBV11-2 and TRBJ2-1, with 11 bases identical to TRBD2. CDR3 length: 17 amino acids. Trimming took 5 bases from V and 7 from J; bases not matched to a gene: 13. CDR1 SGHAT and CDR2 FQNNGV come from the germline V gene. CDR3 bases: TGTGCCAGCAGCCAACTAGCGGGAGAGTCCAAACAGAATGAGCAGTTCTTC. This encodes CASSQLAGESKQNEQFF.

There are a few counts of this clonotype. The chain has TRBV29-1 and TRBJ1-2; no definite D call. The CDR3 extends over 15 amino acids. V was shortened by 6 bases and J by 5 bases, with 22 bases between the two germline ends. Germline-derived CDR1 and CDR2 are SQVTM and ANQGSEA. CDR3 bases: TGCAGCGTCTCGGACCGGAGACTTGGGTCGTATGGCTACACCTTC. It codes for CSVSDRRLGSYGYTF.

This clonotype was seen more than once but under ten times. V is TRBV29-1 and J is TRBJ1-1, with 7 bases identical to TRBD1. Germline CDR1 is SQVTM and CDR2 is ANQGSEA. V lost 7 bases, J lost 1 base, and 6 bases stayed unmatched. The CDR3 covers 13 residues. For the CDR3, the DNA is TGCAGCGCTCAGGGGGGACCGAACACTGAAGCTTTCTTT. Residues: CSAQGGPNTEAFF.

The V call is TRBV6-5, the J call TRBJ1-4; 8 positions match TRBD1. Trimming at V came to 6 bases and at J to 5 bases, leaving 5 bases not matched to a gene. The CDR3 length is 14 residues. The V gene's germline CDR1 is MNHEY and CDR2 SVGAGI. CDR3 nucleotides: TGTGCCAGCAGATCAGGGGGCGGGAATGAAAAACTGTTTTTT. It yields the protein CASRSGGGNEKLFF.

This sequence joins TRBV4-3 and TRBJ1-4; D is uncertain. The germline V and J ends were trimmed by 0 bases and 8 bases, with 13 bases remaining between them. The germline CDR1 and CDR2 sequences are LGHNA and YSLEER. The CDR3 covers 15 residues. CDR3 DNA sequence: TGCGCCAGCAGCCAAGATCGACCAACGGAGGAAAAACTGTTTTTT. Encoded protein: CASSQDRPTEEKLFF.

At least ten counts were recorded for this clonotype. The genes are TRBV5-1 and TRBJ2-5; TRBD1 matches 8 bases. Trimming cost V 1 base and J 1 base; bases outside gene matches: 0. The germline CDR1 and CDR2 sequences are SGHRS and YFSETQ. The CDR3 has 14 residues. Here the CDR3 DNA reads TGCGCCAGCAGCTTGACAGGGGGCCAAGAGACCCAGTACTTC. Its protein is CASSLTGGQETQYF.

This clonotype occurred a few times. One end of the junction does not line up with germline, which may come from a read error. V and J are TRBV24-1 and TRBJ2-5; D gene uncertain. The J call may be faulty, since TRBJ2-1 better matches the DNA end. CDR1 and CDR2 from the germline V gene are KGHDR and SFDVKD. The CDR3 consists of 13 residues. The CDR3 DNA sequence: TGTGCCGCCAGTGATTTGCCTCGGGATGAGCAGTTCTTC. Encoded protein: CAASDLPRDEQFF.

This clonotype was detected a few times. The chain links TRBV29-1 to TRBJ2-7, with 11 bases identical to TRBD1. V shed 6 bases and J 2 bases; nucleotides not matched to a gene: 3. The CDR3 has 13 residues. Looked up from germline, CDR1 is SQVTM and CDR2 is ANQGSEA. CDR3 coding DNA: TGCAGCGTGAGGGACAGGGGGGCCTACGAGCAGTACTTC. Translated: CSVRDRGAYEQYF.